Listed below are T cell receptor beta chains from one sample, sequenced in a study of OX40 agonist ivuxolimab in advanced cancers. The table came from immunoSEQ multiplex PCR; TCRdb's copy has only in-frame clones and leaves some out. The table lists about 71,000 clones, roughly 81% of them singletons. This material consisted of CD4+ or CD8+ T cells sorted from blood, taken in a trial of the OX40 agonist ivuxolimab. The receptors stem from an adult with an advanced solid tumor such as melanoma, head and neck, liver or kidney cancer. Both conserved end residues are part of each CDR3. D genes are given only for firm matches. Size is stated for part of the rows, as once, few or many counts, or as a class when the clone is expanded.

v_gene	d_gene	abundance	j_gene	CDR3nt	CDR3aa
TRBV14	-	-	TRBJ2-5	TGTGCCAGCAGCCGGATGACAGATCAAGAGACCCAGTACTTC	CASSRMTDQETQYF
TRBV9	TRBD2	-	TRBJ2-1	TGTGCCAGCAGCGGAAGACTAGCGGGCTACAATGAGCAGTTCTTC	CASSGRLAGYNEQFF
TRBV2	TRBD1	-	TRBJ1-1	TGTGCCAGCAGTGCGCCGCAGGGGGCGGGAACTGAAGCTTTCTTT	CASSAPQGAGTEAFF
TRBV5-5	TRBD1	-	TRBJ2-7	TGTGCCAGCAGCTTCACAGGGGGCGGCTCCTACGAGCAGTACTTC	CASSFTGGGSYEQYF
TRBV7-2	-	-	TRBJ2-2	TGTGCCAGCAGCGTATATGGCGGGGAGCTGTTTTTT	CASSVYGGELFF
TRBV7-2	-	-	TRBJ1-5	TGTGCCAGCAGCTTAGGTATCGGGGGCCGAATCAATCAGCCCCAGCATTTT	CASSLGIGGRINQPQHF
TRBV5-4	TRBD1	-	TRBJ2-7	TGCGCCAGCAGCCACGAGATGGGGACAGGTGGGTACGAGCAGTACTTC	CASSHEMGTGGYEQYF
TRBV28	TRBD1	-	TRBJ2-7	TGTGCCAGCGCATTGACAGGGAGCTGGTACGAGCAGTACTTC	CASALTGSWYEQYF
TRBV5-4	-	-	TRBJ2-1	TGTGCCAGCAGCTTGCCGAGCTCCTACAATGAGCAGTTCTTC	CASSLPSSYNEQFF
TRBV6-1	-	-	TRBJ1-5	TGTGCCACAATGAAAGAGAGACAGCATAATCAGCCCCAGCATTTT	CATMKERQHNQPQHF
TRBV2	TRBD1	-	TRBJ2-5	TGTGCCAGCACGGGACGAACCGGGACAGGGGTCCAAGAGACCCAGTACTTC	CASTGRTGTGVQETQYF
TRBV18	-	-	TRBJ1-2	TGTGCCAGCTCACCCCAAACAGACCCTAACTATGGCTACACCTTC	CASSPQTDPNYGYTF
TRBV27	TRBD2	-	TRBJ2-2	TGTGCCAGCAGTTTAATTGGCGGGGGGGCCTTCGGGGAGCTGTTTTTT	CASSLIGGGAFGELFF
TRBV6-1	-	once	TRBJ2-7	TGTGCCAGCAGTGAAGTTGTGAACTACGAGCAGTACTTC	CASSEVVNYEQYF
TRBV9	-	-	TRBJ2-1	TGTGCCAGCAGCGCCCCTCCCTACAATGAGCAGTTCTTC	CASSAPPYNEQFF
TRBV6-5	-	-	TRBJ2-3	TGTGCCAGCAGCCTGACCGGGGGTAGCACAGATACGCAGTATTTT	CASSLTGGSTDTQYF
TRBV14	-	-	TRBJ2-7	TGTGCCAGCAGCGTCGACCCGGAATTCTACGAGCAGTACTTC	CASSVDPEFYEQYF
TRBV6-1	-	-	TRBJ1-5	TGTGCCAGCAGTATGCACGGGAGCAATCAGCCCCAGCATTTT	CASSMHGSNQPQHF
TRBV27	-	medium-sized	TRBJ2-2	TGTGCCAGCAGTTTATCGGTCGGGGAGCTGTTTTTT	CASSLSVGELFF
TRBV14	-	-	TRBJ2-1	TGTGCCAGCAGCCAAAGGGGGAGTTTCAATGAGCAGTTCTTC	CASSQRGSFNEQFF
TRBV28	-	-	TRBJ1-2	TGTGCCACCCGGGAGGGAAACTATGGCTACACCTTC	CATREGNYGYTF
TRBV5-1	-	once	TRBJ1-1	TGCGCCAGTAAGCCGGGAACGAACACTGAAGCTTTCTTT	CASKPGTNTEAFF
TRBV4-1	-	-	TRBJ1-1	TGCGCCAGCAGCCAAGACAAAACAGGGATGAACACTGAAGCTTTCTTT	CASSQDKTGMNTEAFF
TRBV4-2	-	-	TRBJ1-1	TGTGCCAGCAGCCAAGCTAGGGAGAACACTGAAGCTTTCTTT	CASSQARENTEAFF
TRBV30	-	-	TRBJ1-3	TGTGCCTGGAGAACAAATTCTGGAAACACCATATATTTT	CAWRTNSGNTIYF
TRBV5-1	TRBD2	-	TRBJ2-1	TGCGCCAGCAGGACTAGCGGGACCTACAATGAGCAGTTCTTC	CASRTSGTYNEQFF
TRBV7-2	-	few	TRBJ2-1	TGTGCCAGCACCCCTCAGGGTGGGGGAAACAATGAGCAGTTCTTC	CASTPQGGGNNEQFF
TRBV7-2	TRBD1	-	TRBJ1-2	TGTGCCAGCAGCGGCGGACAGGGAACGGGCTATGGCTACACCTTC	CASSGGQGTGYGYTF
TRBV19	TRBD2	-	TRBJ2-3	TGTGCCAGCAGATCACCGGGACTAGCGACAGATACGCAGTATTTT	CASRSPGLATDTQYF
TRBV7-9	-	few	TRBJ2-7	TGTGCCAGCAGCGTGCAGGGGACACTACGTGAGCAGTACTTC	CASSVQGTLREQYF
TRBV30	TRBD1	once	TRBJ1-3	TGTGCCTGGCAACCCGGGACAGTAGGAAACACCATATATTTT	CAWQPGTVGNTIYF
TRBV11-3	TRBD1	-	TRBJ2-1	TGTGCCAGCAGCTTAGAACAGGGGAGCTCCTACAATGAGCAGTTCTTC	CASSLEQGSSYNEQFF
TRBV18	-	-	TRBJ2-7	TGTGCCAGCTCCCGGGGGGACATCTACGAGCAGTACTTC	CASSRGDIYEQYF
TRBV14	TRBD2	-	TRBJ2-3	TGTGCCAGCAGCCAAATGGGGGGGAGCACAGATACGCAGTATTTT	CASSQMGGSTDTQYF
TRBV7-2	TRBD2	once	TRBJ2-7	TGTGCCAGCAGCTTAGTACTAGCGGGAGACGAGCAGTACTTC	CASSLVLAGDEQYF
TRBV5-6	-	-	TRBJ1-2	TGTGCCAGCAGCTTCCGGGACGTAGGTATCTACACCTTC	CASSFRDVGIYTF
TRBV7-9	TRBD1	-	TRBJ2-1	TGTGCCAGCAGCCCCCTCGGACAGGGGGCTAACAATGAGCAGTTCTTC	CASSPLGQGANNEQFF
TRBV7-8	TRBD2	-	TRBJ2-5	TGTGCCAGCAGCTTCCTCCGGGAGGGTTACATAGAGACCCAGTACTTC	CASSFLREGYIETQYF
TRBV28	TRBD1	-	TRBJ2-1	TGTGCCACCCGATCGGGACAGCTTCCCTACAATGAGCAGTTCTTC	CATRSGQLPYNEQFF
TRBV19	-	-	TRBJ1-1	TGTGCCAGTAGTATACTCAGCCGTGAAGCTTTCTTT	CASSILSREAFF
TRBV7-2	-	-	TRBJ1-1	TGTGCCAGCAGCTACGGACCCCTGGCCACTGAAGCTTTCTTT	CASSYGPLATEAFF
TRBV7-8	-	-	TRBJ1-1	TGTGCCAGCAGCCCCGCGTTTGTGAACACTGAAGCTTTCTTT	CASSPAFVNTEAFF
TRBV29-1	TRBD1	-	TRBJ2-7	TGCAGCGCTGCCGGGGGACAGGGGGCCTCCTACGAGCAGTACTTC	CSAAGGQGASYEQYF
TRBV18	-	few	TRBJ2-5	TGTGCCAGCTCACCCGACCTACAAGAGACCCAGTACTTC	CASSPDLQETQYF
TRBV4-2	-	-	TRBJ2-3	TGTGCCAGCAGCCTCCTAGGGGAAACAGGTTCGGCAGATACGCAGTATTTT	CASSLLGETGSADTQYF